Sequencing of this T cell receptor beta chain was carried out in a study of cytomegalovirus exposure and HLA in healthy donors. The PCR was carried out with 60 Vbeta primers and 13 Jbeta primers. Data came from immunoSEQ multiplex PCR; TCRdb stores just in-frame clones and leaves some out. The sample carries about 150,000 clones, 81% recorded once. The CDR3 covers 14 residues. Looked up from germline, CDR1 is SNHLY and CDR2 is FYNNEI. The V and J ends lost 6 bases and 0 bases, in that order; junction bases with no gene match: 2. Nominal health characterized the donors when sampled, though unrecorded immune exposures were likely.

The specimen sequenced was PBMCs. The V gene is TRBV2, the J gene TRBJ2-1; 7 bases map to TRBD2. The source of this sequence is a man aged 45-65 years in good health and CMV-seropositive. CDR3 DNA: TGTGCCAGCAGGGAGCGGGGCTCCTACAATGAGCAGTTCTTC. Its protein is CASRERGSYNEQFF.